The 26 T cell receptor beta chains below come from one sample, sequenced in a study of T cell responses to AZD1222 COVID-19 vaccine listed by TCRdb under 2021. The library relied on the immunoSEQ multiplex PCR assay. Imported from immuneACCESS, the table was reduced by TCRdb to in-frame sequences with V and J called. These copies leave out some clones; in studies compared against another copy, an unresolved V gene accounts for under half, and the cause of the remainder is not known. Across this sample there are around 140,000 clones, with roughly 85% seen only once. The ten top clones hold less than 9.5% of the sample. The time point label, read with the paper, signifies: about 28 days (+/-7) after the second vaccine dose. The treatment or condition label for this specimen denotes: meningococcal conjugate vaccine given as trial control. The sample in question was peripheral blood, obtained 28 days after the second dose of the MenACWY control vaccine. These receptors were obtained from an adult who received the MenACWY meningococcal vaccine as a control.

The gene calls are TRBV2 and TRBJ2-3; D may be TRBD2 (6 bases). Trimming stripped 7 bases from V and 0 bases from J, with 14 bases between. CDR1 SNHLY and CDR2 FYNNEI come from the germline V gene. The CDR3 has 15 residues. The CDR3 protein is CASILTTRSTDTQYF. The CDR3 nucleotides are TGTGCCAGCATTTTAACGACTAGGAGCACAGATACGCAGTATTTT.

The rearrangement links TRBV5-1 to TRBJ2-2; 7 bases fit TRBD2. The trim removed 4 bases at V and 4 bases at J, leaving 7 bases unmatched. CDR1 is SGHRS and CDR2 is YFSETQ in the germline V gene. The CDR3 has 15 residues. For the CDR3, the DNA is TGCGCCAGCAGCACCGAGGGAGGGGCCACCGGGGAGCTGTTTTTT. Protein product: CASSTEGGATGELFF.

This clone was counted a few times. This CDR3 is CASSSQGGAYDYGYTF. DNA for the CDR3: TGTGCCAGCAGCTCCCAGGGGGGCGCATATGACTATGGCTACACCTTC. The chain has TRBV13 and TRBJ1-2; 7 bases agree with TRBD1. V was pared by 4 bases and J by 3 bases, with 11 bases of the junction left unmatched. The CDR3 spans 16 residues. Per the germline V gene, CDR1 is PRHDT and CDR2 is FYEKMQ (reference sequence).

This clone has just one count. The chain uses TRBV29-1 and TRBJ2-7, with 8 bases fitting TRBD2. J gave up 0 bases and V 6 bases, and 4 bases lay outside the gene matches. Germline V gene data show CDR1 as SQVTM and CDR2 as ANQGSEA. The CDR3 has 13 residues. CDR3 sequence: CSVLAGPSYEQYF. The DNA for the CDR3 is TGCAGCGTGTTAGCGGGACCCTCCTACGAGCAGTACTTC.

The chain recombines TRBV11-2 with TRBJ1-5, with D unresolved. The CDR3 totals 14 residues. Trimming removed 3 bases from V and 6 bases from J, with 12 bases in between. CDR1 is SGHAT and CDR2 is FQNNGV in the germline V gene. As DNA, the CDR3 is TGTGCCAGCAGCTTGGATTGGGGTACTCAGCCCCAGCATTTT. Amino acid sequence: CASSLDWGTQPQHF.

The rearrangement uses TRBV7-6 and TRBJ2-3; maybe TRBD2 (6 bases). Per germline, CDR1 SGHVS and CDR2 FNYEAQ. Trimming pared 0 bases from V and 2 bases from J, leaving 12 bases between. This CDR3 spans 16 amino acids. The CDR3 nucleotides are TGTGCCAGCAGCTTAGCTCCGGGACTCGTCACAGATACGCAGTATTTT. Its translation is CASSLAPGLVTDTQYF.

This chain joins TRBV11-2 and TRBJ2-7; 9 bases agree with TRBD1. The CDR3 loop spans 16 amino acids. After removal of 5 bases from V and 6 bases from J, the junction contained 14 bases not matched to a gene. Germline values: CDR1 SGHAT, CDR2 FQNNGV. The CDR3 DNA sequence: TGTGCCAGCAGCCTTCTTCCGGGACAGGGTCGGGTCGAGCAGTACGTC. Translated, it gives CASSLLPGQGRVEQYV.

The chain is built from TRBV9 and TRBJ1-5; TRBD1 matches at 7 bases. The CDR3 is 15 residues long. The V gene's germline CDR1 is SGDLS and CDR2 YYNGEE. V was pared by 3 bases and J by 3 bases, with 6 bases of the junction left unmatched. The CDR3 DNA reads TGTGCCAGCAGCGCGAGGGACAGCCCCAATCAGCCCCAGCATTTT. Protein sequence: CASSARDSPNQPQHF.

CDR3: CASSPRQGAIGVRETQYF. The CDR3 region has the DNA TGCGCCAGCAGCCCGAGACAGGGGGCAATAGGAGTGCGAGAGACCCAGTACTTC. The chain has TRBV5-1 and TRBJ2-5; 10 bases fit TRBD1. The CDR3 runs 18 residues. Germline-derived CDR1 and CDR2 are SGHRS and YFSETQ. V trimming: 4 bases; J trimming: 4 bases; junction bases outside the gene matches: 16.

The rearrangement links TRBV19 to TRBJ1-3, with D possibly being TRBD1 (5 bases). Germline CDR1 LNHDA, CDR2 SQIVND (reference sequence). The CDR3 loop spans 17 amino acids. Between the trimmed V and J ends, which lost 10 bases and 0 bases, there was a span of 22 bases. The CDR3, as DNA: TGTGCCAATAGGCCAAACTGGGGCATTAGCTCTGGAAACACCATATATTTT. It translates to CANRPNWGISSGNTIYF.

The rearrangement joins TRBV5-1 to TRBJ2-7, with D uncertain. The germline V and J ends were trimmed by 2 bases and 4 bases, with 4 bases remaining between them. The length of the CDR3 is 11 residues. The germline V gene has CDR1 SGHRS and CDR2 YFSETQ. CDR3 sequence: CASSFQYEQYF. DNA of the CDR3: TGCGCCAGCAGCTTCCAATACGAGCAGTACTTC.

The table lists this clone with a few counts. The rearrangement links TRBV29-1 to TRBJ1-1; the D gene is possibly TRBD1 (5 bases). Germline lookup yields CDR1 SQVTM and CDR2 ANQGSEA. The CDR3 contains 16 residues. V was trimmed by 4 bases and J by 0 bases, leaving 18 bases between them. CDR3 sequence reads: CSVVAPGLGMNTEAFF. CDR3 bases: TGCAGCGTTGTGGCCCCAGGGCTGGGGATGAACACTGAAGCTTTCTTT.

V usage is TRBV10-3 and J usage is TRBJ2-1; D possibly matches TRBD1 or TRBD2 (6 bases each). CDR3 size: 15 residues. CDR1 is ENHRY, CDR2 SYGVKD, per germline. Trimming left V 5 bases short and J 1 base short, with 12 bases between. CDR3 in amino acids: CAISSGGSSYNEQFF. The CDR3 coding sequence is TGTGCCATCAGTTCCGGGGGCTCATCCTACAATGAGCAGTTCTTC.

The chain recombines TRBV6-5 with TRBJ2-5; D call uncertain. Trimming pared 0 bases from V and 4 bases from J, leaving 12 bases between. The CDR3 sequence is 15 residues long. Looked up from germline, CDR1 is MNHEY and CDR2 is SVGAGI. CDR3 region: CASSYSATDPETQYF. CDR3 sequence (DNA): TGTGCCAGCAGTTACTCGGCCACAGACCCAGAGACCCAGTACTTC.

This rearrangement joins TRBV27 to TRBJ2-1, with D possibly being TRBD2 (5 bases). Germline V gene lookup returns CDR1 MNHEY and CDR2 SMNVEV (reference sequence). The CDR3 runs to 12 residues. V was cut by 2 bases and J by 9 bases, with 8 bases left in between. The CDR3 DNA sequence: TGTGCCAGCAGTTTAGCCGGAGGTGAGCAGTTCTTC. As protein: CASSLAGGEQFF.

The chain uses TRBV28 and TRBJ1-5; D is unclear. From germline, CDR1 is MDHEN and CDR2 SYDVKM. V lost 1 base and J lost 0, with 10 bases in between. The CDR3 is made up of 16 amino acids. CDR3 coding DNA: TGTGCCAGCAGTTTATTGCCGGGCTATAGCAATCAGCCCCAGCATTTT. Residues: CASSLLPGYSNQPQHF.

This chain uses TRBV27 with TRBJ1-6; 9 nucleotides match TRBD1. V was clipped by 6 bases and J by 9 bases; unmatched bases: 6. The CDR3 totals 14 residues. CDR1 and CDR2 from the germline V gene are MNHEY and SMNVEV (reference sequence). The CDR3 coding sequence is TGTGCCAGCAGACTACAGGGGGCGAGTTCACCCCTCCACTTT. Translated, it gives CASRLQGASSPLHF.

The chain employs TRBV6-5 and TRBJ1-5; D is perhaps TRBD1 (5 bases). The CDR3 totals 14 residues. Trimming left V 8 bases short and J 5 bases short, with 16 bases between. In germline, CDR1 is MNHEY, CDR2 SVGAGI. CDR3 loop: CASRPRVGHQPQHF. The DNA of the CDR3 is TGTGCCAGCCGACCCAGGGTAGGGCATCAGCCCCAGCATTTT.

Only a few counts were recorded for this clone. V usage is TRBV7-3 and J usage is TRBJ1-1, with TRBD1 matching over 7 bases. The CDR3 consists of 14 residues. The junction had 8 bases not matched to a gene; V was cut back by 5 bases and J by 5 bases. Germline V lookup: CDR1 SGHTA, CDR2 FQGTGA. CDR3 DNA: TGTGCCAGCAGCCGGGACAGCGGAACAACTGAAGCTTTCTTT. It codes for CASSRDSGTTEAFF.

The chain couples TRBV19 to TRBJ2-1; TRBD2 might be the D (6 bases). The CDR3 runs to 15 residues. With 1 base removed from V and 7 bases from J, the gap between germline ends came to 14 bases. Germline loops: CDR1 LNHDA, CDR2 SQIVND (reference sequence). CDR3 DNA sequence: TGTGCCAGTAGTATAGTGGGACTGCCGGGTAATGAGCAGTTCTTC. Protein: CASSIVGLPGNEQFF.

V gene TRBV6-5 combines with J gene TRBJ1-4; D unresolved. This CDR3 spans 15 amino acids. Germline V gene sequence: CDR1 MNHEY, CDR2 SVGAGI. V lost 6 bases to trimming and J lost 7 bases, with 18 bases between them. In DNA, the CDR3 is TGTGCCAGCAGCTCCTCAGGCCTACCGGGTGAAAAACTGTTTTTT. Protein product: CASSSSGLPGEKLFF.

The chain carries TRBV6-5 and TRBJ1-2; D remains ambiguous. The CDR3 covers 12 residues. The V gene lost 2 bases and the J gene lost 8 bases, with 9 bases spanning the gap. Germline assignment: CDR1 MNHEY and CDR2 SVGAGI. CDR3 sequence: CASSYGVGGYTF. CDR3 DNA: TGTGCCAGCAGTTACGGGGTCGGGGGCTACACCTTC.

This chain links TRBV11-2 with TRBJ1-2; weak D call: TRBD1 (5 bases). Trimming took 5 bases from V and 5 from J, leaving 12 bases between them. Germline V lookup: CDR1 SGHAT, CDR2 FQNNGV. The CDR3 length is 13 residues. Here the CDR3 DNA reads TGTGCCAGCAGCCTTGGGACCGAATATGGCTACACCTTC. Protein: CASSLGTEYGYTF.

Here the CDR3 DNA reads TGCGCCAGCAGCCAAGATAACGGACAGGGGAGCTATGGCTACACCTTC. Its protein product is CASSQDNGQGSYGYTF. The V gene is TRBV4-3, the J gene TRBJ1-2; 9 bases are a match to TRBD1. CDR1 LGHNA and CDR2 YSLEER come from the germline V gene. Trimming at V came to 0 bases and at J to 4 bases, leaving 6 bases not matched to a gene. The CDR3 has 16 residues.

This clone has more than one count but fewer than ten. This sequence joins TRBV10-2 and TRBJ1-6; 10 bases agree with TRBD1. Per germline, CDR1 WSHSY and CDR2 SAAADI. The CDR3 has 15 residues. V lost 2 bases to trimming and J lost 11 bases; unmatched junction nucleotides: 6. The CDR3 region is CASSEQGQGVTPLHF. For the CDR3, the DNA is TGCGCCAGCAGTGAGCAAGGACAGGGGGTCACACCCCTCCACTTT.

The chain employs TRBV6-5 and TRBJ2-7, with D uncertain. CDR1 MNHEY and CDR2 SVGAGI come from the germline V gene. This CDR3 spans 13 amino acids. The V gene lost 7 bases and the J gene lost 4 bases, with 14 bases spanning the gap. The DNA of the CDR3 is TGTGCCAGCACCCTGGGCGTCGGGTACGAGCAGTACTTC. Translating gives CASTLGVGYEQYF.